Included here is one T cell receptor (beta chain) sequence, with context. Other DNA sequences from this sample encode an identical CDR3 as well. V shed 1 base and J 0 bases; nucleotides not matched to a gene: 3. The CDR3 extends over 16 amino acids. Germline V gene lookup returns CDR1 SGDLS and CDR2 YYNGEE. This entry is derived from a study of shared clonotypes between healthy human individuals. Data came from immunoSEQ multiplex PCR; TCRdb stores just in-frame clones and leaves some out. Among 2 million to 2.5 million clones, about 90% were seen once, and the ten largest hold 0.37%. The receptor was isolated from a man younger than 35 in good health. Some clones in this sample may be carry-over from other donors' samples. The V gene is TRBV9, the J gene TRBJ2-1, with 8 bases fitting TRBD2. The sample consisted of naive CD4+ T cells from PBMCs. As for subset: CD45RA+ positively selected. The CDR3 sequence is CASSVSGTSSYNEQFF. The CDR3 nucleotides read TGTGCCAGCAGCGTATCCGGGACTAGCTCCTACAATGAGCAGTTCTTC.